This T cell receptor beta chain was found in a study of cytotoxic CD8 clonotypes in ibrutinib-treated CLL. About the research overall: Enrolment comprised about 10 relapsed/refractory and roughly 15 treatment-naive patients; 17 to 18 were IGHV unmutated.

The table came from immunoSEQ multiplex PCR; TCRdb's copy has only in-frame clones and leaves some out. The table shows 140,000 to 150,000 clones, with about 75% occurring only once. This clone has a handful of counts. The CDR3 loop spans 11 amino acids. Looked up from germline, CDR1 is MDHEN and CDR2 is SYDVKM. The germline V and J ends were trimmed by 10 bases and 4 bases, with 10 bases remaining between them. This receptor was identified in a human donor with chronic lymphocytic leukemia. Sequences were derived from PBMCs, sampled after 24 months of ibrutinib treatment. The chain links TRBV28 to TRBJ1-2; D gene unclear. CDR3 in amino acids: CATGRLYGYTF. The CDR3 DNA sequence: TGTGCCACAGGACGCCTCTATGGCTACACCTTC.